A single sample is the source of the 19 T cell receptor beta chains below, sequenced in a study of cytomegalovirus exposure and HLA in healthy donors. PCR was performed using 60 Vbeta and 13 Jbeta primers. The protocol was immunoSEQ multiplex PCR, while the TCRdb copy is restricted to in-frame clones and leaves out a portion. The table records about 140,000 clones, almost 85% of them present only once. Material: PBMCs. These receptors came from a young man in good health and CMV-seropositive.

The rearrangement uses TRBV6-1 and TRBJ1-5; no definite D call. This CDR3 is 14 amino acids long. Trimming pared 6 bases from V and 0 bases from J, leaving 9 bases between. From germline, CDR1 is MNHNS and CDR2 SASEGT. CDR3: CASRLGASNQPQHF. The CDR3 DNA sequence: TGTGCCAGCAGGCTGGGAGCTAGCAATCAGCCCCAGCATTTT.

This clone was seen once. One junction end does not reproduce the germline sequence, and a read error may be involved. The chain has TRBV9 and TRBJ1-2, with 7 bases fitting TRBD1. Looked up from germline, CDR1 is SGDLS and CDR2 is YYNGEE. CDR3 size: 15 residues. For the CDR3, the DNA is TGTGCCAGCAGCGCGGGTGGGACAGCTAAATATGGCTACACCTTC. This codes for CASSAGGTAKYGYTF.

The rearrangement uses TRBV4-1 and TRBJ1-1, with TRBD1 identical over 9 bases. Germline CDR1 reads MGHRA; CDR2 reads YSYEKL. The CDR3 is 15 residues long. V shed 1 base and J 5 bases; nucleotides not matched to a gene: 5. CDR3 DNA sequence: TGCGCCAGCAGCCAAGCCGGGACAGGGCGGACTGAAGCTTTCTTT. Translating gives CASSQAGTGRTEAFF.

The V gene is TRBV13, the J gene TRBJ2-7; D gene unclear. This CDR3 is 15 amino acids long. Germline V gene lookup returns CDR1 PRHDT and CDR2 FYEKMQ (reference sequence). V gave up 2 bases and J gave up 4 bases, with 15 bases separating them. Here the CDR3 DNA reads TGTGCCAGCAGCTTATCCGACTCGAAATATTACGAGCAGTACTTC. Translated, it gives CASSLSDSKYYEQYF.

The count of this clone is one. This chain connects TRBV2 to TRBJ2-7; TRBD1 is a possible D gene (6 bases). Germline V gene data show CDR1 as SNHLY and CDR2 as FYNNEI. Trimming left V 10 bases short and J 1 base short, with 11 bases between. The length of the CDR3 is 12 residues. The DNA for the CDR3 is TGTGCCAACAGGGAGCTTTCCTACGAGCAGTACTTC. It codes for CANRELSYEQYF.

The rearrangement joins TRBV11-2 to TRBJ2-7; tentatively, D is TRBD1 (5 bases). The V end lost 0 bases, the J end lost 3 bases, and 12 bases lay between the germline ends. Germline loops: CDR1 SGHAT, CDR2 FQNNGV. The CDR3 totals 15 residues. The CDR3 sequence: CASSLDQAGYYEQYF. The CDR3 nucleotides are TGTGCCAGCAGCTTAGATCAAGCAGGGTACTACGAGCAGTACTTC.

The chain is built from TRBV7-8 and TRBJ1-5, with 9 bases aligning to TRBD1. Trimming at V came to 5 bases and at J to 6 bases, leaving 8 bases not matched to a gene. The germline CDR1 and CDR2 sequences are SGHVS and FQNEAQ. The CDR3 loop spans 15 amino acids. The CDR3 DNA reads as TGTGCCAGCAGCCCACGAGGACAGGGGACTCAGCCCCAGCATTTT. This translates into CASSPRGQGTQPQHF. Looking up the rest from reference TRBV7-8 and TRBJ1-5 gives the full variable domain: GAGVSQSPRYKVAKRGQDVALRCDPISGHVSLFWYQQALGQGPEFLTYFQNEAQLDKSGLPSDRFFAERPEGSVSTLKIQRTQQEDSAVYLCASSPRGQGTQPQHFGDGTRLSIL.

The V call is TRBV2, the J call TRBJ2-1, with 13 bases identical to TRBD2. Trimming cost V 4 bases and J 8 bases; bases outside gene matches: 5. This CDR3 contains 15 residues. In germline, CDR1 is SNHLY, CDR2 FYNNEI. The chain's CDR3 is CASSVTSGRRDEQFF. DNA for the CDR3: TGTGCCAGCAGTGTGACTAGCGGGAGGCGCGATGAGCAGTTCTTC.

The chain uses TRBV7-9 and TRBJ2-2; no definite D call. Germline CDR1 reads SEHNR; CDR2 reads FQNEAQ (reference sequence). There are 12 residues in the CDR3. V was pared by 5 bases and J by 7 bases, with 8 bases between. The CDR3 DNA is TGTGCCAGCAGCCGAAGCCTCGGGGAGCTGTTTTTT. It codes for CASSRSLGELFF.

The CDR3 is CASSTAQGRYGYTF. In DNA form, the CDR3 reads TGTGCCAGCTCCACTGCCCAGGGGAGATATGGCTACACCTTC. V is TRBV6-5 and J is TRBJ1-2; D may be TRBD1 (6 bases). The CDR3 has 14 amino acids. The germline V gene has CDR1 MNHEY and CDR2 SVGAGI. Between the trimmed V and J ends, which lost 8 bases and 5 bases, there was a span of 18 bases.

The chain is built from TRBV18 and TRBJ1-2, with TRBD1 identical over 10 bases. Per the germline V gene, CDR1 is KGHSH and CDR2 is LQKENI. The CDR3 covers 15 residues. J gave up 11 bases and V 5 bases, and 14 bases lay outside the gene matches. CDR3 region: CASSAGTGDTMRYTF. CDR3 coding DNA: TGTGCCAGCTCAGCGGGGACAGGGGATACCATGAGGTACACCTTC.

The chain links TRBV4-2 to TRBJ2-5; D possibly corresponds to TRBD1 (5 bases). V was trimmed by 4 bases and J by 5 bases, leaving 11 bases between them. The CDR3 runs to 13 residues. Germline V gives CDR1 LGHNA, CDR2 YNFKEQ. The CDR3 loop is CASSPQVSETQYF. The DNA for the CDR3 is TGTGCCAGCAGCCCACAGGTTTCGGAGACCCAGTACTTC.

The chain carries TRBV27 and TRBJ2-5; 7 nucleotides match TRBD2. The end of the DNA fits TRBJ2-7 better, so the J call may be wrong. CDR1 MNHEY and CDR2 SMNVEV come from the germline V gene (reference sequence). The CDR3 sequence is 14 residues long. The CDR3 bases are TGTGCCAGCAGGGGAGGGTGGTTGGCCTACGAGCAGTACTTC. It yields the protein CASRGGWLAYEQYF.

V and J are TRBV5-5 and TRBJ2-7; weak D call: TRBD1 (6 bases). CDR1 SGHKS and CDR2 YYEKEE come from the germline V gene (reference sequence). The CDR3 has 14 amino acids. Trimming shortened V by 0 bases and J by 2 bases, and 9 bases separated the two germline ends. The CDR3 sequence: CASSLEQGTYEQYF. In DNA, the CDR3 is TGTGCCAGCAGCTTGGAGCAGGGGACCTACGAGCAGTACTTC.

The sample holds one count of this clone. The chain joins TRBV7-2 to TRBJ2-5, with TRBD2 identical over 7 bases. The V and J ends lost 8 bases and 5 bases, in that order; junction bases with no gene match: 8. The CDR3 runs to 13 residues. Looked up from germline, CDR1 is SGHTA and CDR2 is FQGNSA. CDR3 protein: CASAGERLETQYF. The DNA for the CDR3 is TGTGCCAGCGCGGGAGAGAGATTGGAGACCCAGTACTTC.

V usage is TRBV5-5 and J usage is TRBJ2-7; unclear D gene. Germline-derived CDR1 and CDR2 are SGHKS and YYEKEE (reference sequence). The CDR3 has 13 residues. V lost 3 bases and J 0 bases, leaving 7 bases between the germline ends. The CDR3 nucleotides are TGTGCCAGCAGCTCCGGTCTCTCCTACGAGCAGTACTTC. The encoded protein is CASSSGLSYEQYF.

J is TRBJ1-2 and V is TRBV5-8; 8 bases agree with TRBD1. With V trimmed by 0 bases and J by 6 bases, 7 bases remained unmatched. The CDR3 length is 15 residues. Germline assignment: CDR1 SGHTS and CDR2 YDEGEE. CDR3 bases: TGTGCCAGCAGCTTGGGGACAGGGAGAACCCATGGCTACACCTTC. Protein: CASSLGTGRTHGYTF.

The V call is TRBV5-4, the J call TRBJ2-3; TRBD1 matches at 10 bases. This CDR3 contains 17 residues. The V gene end was trimmed by 6 bases and the J gene end by 0 bases; junction bases not matched to a gene: 10. Germline CDR1 and CDR2: SGHNT and YYREEE (reference sequence). CDR3 in amino acids: CASKPGQGYYSTDTQYF. In nucleotides, the CDR3 is TGTGCCAGCAAACCGGGACAGGGGTATTATAGCACAGATACGCAGTATTTT.

The rearrangement links TRBV10-3 to TRBJ2-3; 9 bases line up with TRBD1. Trimming cost V 6 bases and J 5 bases; bases outside gene matches: 9. Germline V gene sequence: CDR1 ENHRY, CDR2 SYGVKD. The CDR3 spans 15 residues. CDR3 in amino acids: CAIRRGTGHEDTQYF. CDR3 DNA sequence: TGTGCCATCAGGAGGGGGACAGGGCACGAAGATACGCAGTATTTT.